Listed below are T cell receptor beta chains from one sample, sequenced in a study of PD-1 blockade in mismatch repair-deficient tumors. TCRdb keeps only in-frame clones here, not all; method: immunoSEQ multiplex PCR. The sample includes 60,000 to 65,000 clones, more than 70% of them seen just once. The specimen was peripheral blood, collected 52 weeks after starting pembrolizumab. The receptor set was obtained from an adult with mismatch repair-deficient cancer. CDR3s include the opening cysteine and the closing phenylalanine or tryptophan. The order of the fields is V gene, J gene, clone size, D gene, CDR3 DNA, CDR3 protein. The D gene is left open where the match is weak. Clone size is stated in some rows and not others, as once, few, many or a class when expanded.

>TRBV9|TRBJ2-1|-|TRBD1
TGTGCCAGCAGCGTTGCATACAGGGGGACCTACAATGAGCAGTTCTTC
CASSVAYRGTYNEQFF
>TRBV28|TRBJ2-3|-|-
TGTGCCAGCAGCAGCACAGATACGCAGTATTTT
CASSSTDTQYF
>TRBV5-1|TRBJ2-1|-|-
TGCGCCAGCCGCCGGGCCTCAGCCCCTAATGAGCAGTTCTTC
CASRRASAPNEQFF
>TRBV11-2|TRBJ2-7|-|-
TGTGCCAGCAGCCCTCAGGGGTACGAGCAGTACTTC
CASSPQGYEQYF
>TRBV30|TRBJ1-1|-|-
TGTGCCTGGAGTACCGGGGGGGGGACTGAAGCTTTCTTT
CAWSTGGGTEAFF
>TRBV6-5|TRBJ2-7|-|TRBD1
TGTGCCAGCAGTGGCGGGGACAGGGGGTTCGACGAGCAGTACTTC
CASSGGDRGFDEQYF
>TRBV28|TRBJ2-1|-|TRBD2
TGTGCCAGCAGTTTAAGACAGAGGGGACTAGCGGGAACAACGGGTAATGAGCAGTTCTTC
CASSLRQRGLAGTTGNEQFF
>TRBV15|TRBJ2-5|-|TRBD2
TGTGCCACCAGCATTAGCGGGAGGGCCCCAGAGACCCAGTACTTC
CATSISGRAPETQYF
>TRBV6-5|TRBJ1-4|-|TRBD1
TGTGCCAGCAGCTGGGACAGGGTTAATGAAAAACTGTTTTTT
CASSWDRVNEKLFF
>TRBV27|TRBJ2-3|once|-
TGTGCCAGCACCCCGTGGGGCGCACACACAGATACGCAGTATTTT
CASTPWGAHTDTQYF
>TRBV2|TRBJ2-1|-|-
TGTGCCAGTGGGTTGGGGCCGATGGGGCAGTTCTTC
CASGLGPMGQFF
>TRBV6-6|TRBJ2-3|-|-
TGTGCCAGCAGTTACTACAGCACAGATACGCAGTATTTT
CASSYYSTDTQYF
>TRBV11-2|TRBJ2-7|-|-
TGTGCCAGCAGCTTAGTAGGCGGGCCGGGGTACGAGCAGTACTTC
CASSLVGGPGYEQYF
>TRBV4-1|TRBJ1-1|-|-
TGCGCCAGCAGCTCCCGGGATGGGGGGTTGTTGTCTGAAGCTTTCTTT
CASSSRDGGLLSEAFF
>TRBV28|TRBJ1-2|-|TRBD1
TGTGCCAGCAGCTCGCGCCTGACAGGGGGGATTTATGGCTACACCTTC
CASSSRLTGGIYGYTF
>TRBV28|TRBJ1-3|-|-
TGTGCCAGCAGTGAGCAGGGCCGATCTGGAAACACCATATATTTT
CASSEQGRSGNTIYF
>TRBV7-9|TRBJ2-5|once|-
TGTGCCAGCAGCTTTGGGTCTACCCCGTACCAAGAGACCCAGTACTTC
CASSFGSTPYQETQYF
>TRBV10-3|TRBJ2-1|once|TRBD2
TGTGCCTCCGGACTAGCGGGAGGAAACAATGAGCAGTTCTTC
CASGLAGGNNEQFF
>TRBV4-2|TRBJ2-1|-|-
TGTGCCAGCAGCCAAGCTCTTGGAATAGAGGTCATCTCCTACAATGAGCAGTTCTTC
CASSQALGIEVISYNEQFF
>TRBV30|TRBJ2-1|-|TRBD2
TGTGCCTGTAGCGGGAGTTCCTACAATGAGCAGTTCTTC
CACSGSSYNEQFF
>TRBV7-9|TRBJ2-2|-|-
TGTGCCAGCAGCTTAGTTATCCAAACCGGGGAGCTGTTTTTT
CASSLVIQTGELFF
>TRBV21-1|TRBJ2-5|-|-
TGTGCCAGCAGCAAAGGTTGCGTCCAAGAGACCCAGTACTTC
CASSKGCVQETQYF
>TRBV7-6|TRBJ2-7|-|-
TGTGCCAGCAGCTCCAGCTCCTACGAGCAGTACTTC
CASSSSSYEQYF
>TRBV21-1|TRBJ2-3|-|-
TGTGCCAGCAGGAGACAGGGGATTTTCACAGATACGCAGTATTTT
CASRRQGIFTDTQYF
>TRBV6-4|TRBJ2-3|-|TRBD2
TGTGCCAGCAGTGACTCCAACCCTAGCGGGAGTGGTGATACGCAGTATTTT
CASSDSNPSGSGDTQYF
>TRBV6-4|TRBJ2-1|-|TRBD2
TGTGCCAGCAGTGTCGTTAGCGGGAGGGGCGGCAATGAGCAGTTCTTC
CASSVVSGRGGNEQFF
>TRBV4-3|TRBJ2-7|-|-
TGCGCCAGCAGCCAGGGGGACACCGGATACGAGCAGTACTTC
CASSQGDTGYEQYF
>TRBV10-3|TRBJ1-2|-|-
TGTGCCATCAGTGAAGAGGGTATAGATGGCTACACCTTC
CAISEEGIDGYTF
>TRBV5-1|TRBJ2-3|-|-
TGCGCCAGCAGCTTGGAGCGGATGACAGATACGCAGTATTTT
CASSLERMTDTQYF
>TRBV28|TRBJ2-7|-|-
TGTGCCAGCAAAGGACCCCGCTCCTACGAGCAGTACTTC
CASKGPRSYEQYF
>TRBV19|TRBJ1-5|-|-
TGTGCCAGTAGTATAGTACGTTTGTGGGAGCAAAATCAGCCCCAGCATTTT
CASSIVRLWEQNQPQHF
>TRBV7-9|TRBJ1-5|once|-
TGTGCCAGCAGCCCAGAGGGTTCCGTGAATCAGCCCCAGCATTTT
CASSPEGSVNQPQHF
>TRBV28|TRBJ2-2|-|TRBD2
TGTGCCAGCAGTTTGGGTAGGACTAGCGGCACCGGGGAGCTGTTTTTT
CASSLGRTSGTGELFF
>TRBV1|TRBJ2-2|-|-
TGCACCAGCAGCCCCGGGACTTACCCGGGGGGGGAGCTGTTTTTT
CTSSPGTYPGGELFF
>TRBV7-9|TRBJ2-3|-|TRBD2
TGTGCCAGCAGCTTCGGGACTAGCGGGGCGTACACAGATACGCAGTATTTT
CASSFGTSGAYTDTQYF
>TRBV7-9|TRBJ2-2|few|-
TGTGCCAGCACCCTCTACGGGGAGCTGTTTTTT
CASTLYGELFF
>TRBV4-1|TRBJ1-4|once|-
TGCGCCAGCAGCCGCGGACAGATAGAGAGGGCAAAACTGTTTTTT
CASSRGQIERAKLFF
>TRBV9|TRBJ2-1|-|-
TGTGCCAGCAGCTCAAGGGACTATGAGCAGTTCTTC
CASSSRDYEQFF
>TRBV25-1|TRBJ1-2|once|-
TGTGCCAGCAGTGAAGGCGATGGCTACACCTTC
CASSEGDGYTF
>TRBV18|TRBJ1-1|-|-
TGTGCCAGCTCACCGGACACTGAAGCTTTCTTT
CASSPDTEAFF
>TRBV11-2|TRBJ1-1|-|-
TGTGCCAGCAGCTTTACACCTACAGGAGGAGAGAACACTGAAGCTTTCTTT
CASSFTPTGGENTEAFF
>TRBV6-1|TRBJ2-1|few|-
TGTGCCAGCAGTACTAGTCTCGATGAGCAGTTCTTC
CASSTSLDEQFF
>TRBV11-2|TRBJ2-1|-|-
TGTGCCAGCAGCACCTCAGGGGCAGGGCAGTTCTTC
CASSTSGAGQFF
>TRBV5-6|TRBJ2-7|-|-
TGTGCCAGCAGCTATGGGAATGTGGACGAGCAGTACTTC
CASSYGNVDEQYF
>TRBV29-1|TRBJ1-2|-|-
TGCAGCGTTGAGGTGGGACGGCGAAACTATGGCTACACCTTC
CSVEVGRRNYGYTF
>TRBV7-9|TRBJ2-1|-|TRBD1
TGTGCCAGCAGCTCGGAGCAGGGGGCCACTTACAATGAGCAGTTCTTC
CASSSEQGATYNEQFF
>TRBV10-3|TRBJ1-4|-|TRBD1
TGTGCCACCAAAAGCATTTTGACAGGGTATGAAAAACTGTTTTTT
CATKSILTGYEKLFF
>TRBV27|TRBJ2-3|-|TRBD1
TGTGCCAGCAGTTTATCGGGACAGGGCCTCACAGATACGCAGTATTTT
CASSLSGQGLTDTQYF
>TRBV11-2|TRBJ2-1|-|TRBD2
TGTGCCAGCAGCTTAGGGGGACTAGCGGACAATGAGCAGTTCTTC
CASSLGGLADNEQFF
>TRBV2|TRBJ1-5|-|-
TGTGCCAGCAGTACTCCTCACAAACCGAATCAGCCCCAGCATTTT
CASSTPHKPNQPQHF
>TRBV18|TRBJ1-1|-|-
TGTGCCAGCTCCGTTAGCGGGAACACTGAAGCTTTCTTT
CASSVSGNTEAFF
>TRBV30|TRBJ2-5|-|-
TGTGCCTGGAGTGTAACAGTGCTCCAAGAGACCCAGTACTTC
CAWSVTVLQETQYF
>TRBV5-6|TRBJ2-1|-|-
TGTGCCAGCAGCTTTTTTTGGGGTAGGGACAATGAGCAGTTCTTC
CASSFFWGRDNEQFF
>TRBV12-5|TRBJ1-5|few|-
TGTGCTAGTGGTTTGTTTCCGAACCAGCCCCAGCATTTT
CASGLFPNQPQHF
>TRBV5-4|TRBJ1-6|-|-
TGTGCCAGCAGCGGGAGGCCGTATTCACCCCTCCACTTT
CASSGRPYSPLHF
>TRBV28|TRBJ2-1|once|TRBD2
TGTGCCAGCCCCCCATCGCTAGCGGGGTACAATGAGCAGTTCTTC
CASPPSLAGYNEQFF
>TRBV6-5|TRBJ2-1|-|-
TGTGCCAGCAGCCCGAGGGGGTTAGGCTACAATGAGCAGTTCTTC
CASSPRGLGYNEQFF
>TRBV29-1|TRBJ2-3|-|TRBD2
TGCAGCATTCATAGCGGGAGGGCCACAGATACGCAGTATTTT
CSIHSGRATDTQYF
>TRBV7-9|TRBJ2-1|-|TRBD2
TGTGCCAGCACGAATCGGACTAGCGGGTACAATGAGCAGTTCTTC
CASTNRTSGYNEQFF